The source of this T cell receptor beta chain is a study of T cells in Graves' hyperthyroidism and ophthalmopathy. Findings and caveats of the study: Blood also carried most thyroid clonotypes expanded above 0.001.

The source material, RNA transcripts, was used to amplify TCR beta CDR3 regions. The TCR CDR3 was amplified in a first-round RT-PCR using the HTBI primer set. TCRdb used MiXCR to reprocess the multiplex PCR reads, holding one entry per CDR3 protein. The sample gives roughly 96,000 distinct CDR3 sequences, approximately 56% of which show up once; roughly 27% is in the top ten. The length of the CDR3 is 16 residues. Germline values: CDR1 LNHDA, CDR2 SQIVND (reference sequence). The trim removed 3 bases at V and 2 bases at J, leaving 5 bases unmatched. In its sample, this clonotype was seen many times. Antigen unknown. An absence of ophthalmopathy progression within 18 months meant stable Graves' hyperthyroidism. Subjects aged 18 to 65 presented with newly diagnosed hyperthyroidism of less than 2 months' duration.

This clonotype originated in a middle-aged woman with Graves' hyperthyroidism. Sequencing was carried out using blood. The V call is TRBV19, the J call TRBJ2-2, with TRBD1 matching over 8 bases. CDR3 sequence reads: CASSIPAGGNTGELFF. The CDR3 nucleotides are TGTGCCAGTAGTATTCCCGCAGGGGGCAACACCGGGGAGCTGTTTTTT.